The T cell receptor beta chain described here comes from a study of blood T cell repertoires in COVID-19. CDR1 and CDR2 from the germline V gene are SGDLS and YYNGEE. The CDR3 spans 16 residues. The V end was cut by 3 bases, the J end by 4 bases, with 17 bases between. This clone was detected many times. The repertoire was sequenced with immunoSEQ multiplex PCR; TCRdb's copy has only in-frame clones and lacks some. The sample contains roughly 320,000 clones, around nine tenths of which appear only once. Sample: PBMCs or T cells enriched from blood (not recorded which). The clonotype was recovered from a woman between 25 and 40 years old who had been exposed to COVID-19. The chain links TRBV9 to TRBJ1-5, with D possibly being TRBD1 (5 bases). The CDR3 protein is CASSAIDGGRNQPQHF. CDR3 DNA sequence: TGTGCCAGCAGCGCTATAGACGGGGGACGGAATCAGCCCCAGCATTTT.